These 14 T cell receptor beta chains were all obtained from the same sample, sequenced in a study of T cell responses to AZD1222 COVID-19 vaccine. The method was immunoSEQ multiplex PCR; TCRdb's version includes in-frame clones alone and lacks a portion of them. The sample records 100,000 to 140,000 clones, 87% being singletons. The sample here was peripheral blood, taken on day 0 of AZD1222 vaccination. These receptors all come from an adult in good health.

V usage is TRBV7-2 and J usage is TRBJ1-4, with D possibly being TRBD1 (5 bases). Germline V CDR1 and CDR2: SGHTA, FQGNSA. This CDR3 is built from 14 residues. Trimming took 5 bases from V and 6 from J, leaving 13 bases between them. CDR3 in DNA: TGTGCCAGCAGCCCACCGGGACGAGATGAAAAACTGTTTTTT. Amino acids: CASSPPGRDEKLFF.

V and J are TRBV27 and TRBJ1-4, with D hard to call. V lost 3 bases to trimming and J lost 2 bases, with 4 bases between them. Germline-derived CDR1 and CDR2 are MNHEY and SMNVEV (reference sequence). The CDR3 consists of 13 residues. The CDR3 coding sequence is TGTGCCAGCAGTTTTGCGACTAATGAAAAACTGTTTTTT. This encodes CASSFATNEKLFF.

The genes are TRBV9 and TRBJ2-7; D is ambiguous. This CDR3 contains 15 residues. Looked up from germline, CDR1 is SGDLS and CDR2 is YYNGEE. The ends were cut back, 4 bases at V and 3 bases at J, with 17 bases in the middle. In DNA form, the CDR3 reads TGTGCCAGCAGCCCCGTCCCGTCGGAAGACTACGAGCAGTACTTC. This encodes CASSPVPSEDYEQYF.

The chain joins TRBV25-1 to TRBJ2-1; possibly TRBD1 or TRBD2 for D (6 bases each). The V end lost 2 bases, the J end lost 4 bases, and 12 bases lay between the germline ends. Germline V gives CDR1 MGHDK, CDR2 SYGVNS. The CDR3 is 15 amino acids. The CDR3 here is CASSEGGTPYNEQFF. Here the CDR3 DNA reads TGTGCCAGCAGTGAAGGGGGGACACCTTACAATGAGCAGTTCTTC.

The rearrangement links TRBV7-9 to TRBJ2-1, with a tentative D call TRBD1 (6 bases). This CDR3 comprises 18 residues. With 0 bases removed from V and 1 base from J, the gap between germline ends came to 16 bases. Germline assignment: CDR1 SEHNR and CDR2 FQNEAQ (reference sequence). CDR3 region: CASSLARARTASYNEQFF. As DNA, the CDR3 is TGTGCCAGCAGCTTAGCTAGGGCCCGGACAGCTTCCTACAATGAGCAGTTCTTC.

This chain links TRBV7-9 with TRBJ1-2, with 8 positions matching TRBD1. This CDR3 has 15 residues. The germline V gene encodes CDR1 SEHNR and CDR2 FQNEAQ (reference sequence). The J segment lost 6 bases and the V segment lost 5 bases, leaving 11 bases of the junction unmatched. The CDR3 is CASSPGTGLIHGYTF. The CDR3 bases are TGTGCCAGCAGCCCCGGGACAGGCCTAATCCATGGCTACACCTTC.

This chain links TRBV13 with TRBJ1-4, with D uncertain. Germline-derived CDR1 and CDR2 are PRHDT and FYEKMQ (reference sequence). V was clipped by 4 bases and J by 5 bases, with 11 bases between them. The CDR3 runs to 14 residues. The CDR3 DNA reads TGTGCCAGCAGCTGGACGGCTCAAAATGAAAAACTGTTTTTT. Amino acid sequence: CASSWTAQNEKLFF.

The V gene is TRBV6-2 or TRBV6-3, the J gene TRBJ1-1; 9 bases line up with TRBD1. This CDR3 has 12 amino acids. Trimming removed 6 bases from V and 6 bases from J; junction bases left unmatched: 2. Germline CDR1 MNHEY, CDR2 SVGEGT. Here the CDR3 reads CASSRTGAEAFF. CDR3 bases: TGTGCCAGCAGCCGGACAGGGGCTGAAGCTTTCTTT.

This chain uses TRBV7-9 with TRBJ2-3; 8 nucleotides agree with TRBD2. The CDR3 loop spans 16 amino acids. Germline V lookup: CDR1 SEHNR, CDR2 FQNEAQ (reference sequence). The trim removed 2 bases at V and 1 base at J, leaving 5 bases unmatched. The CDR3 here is CASSLRSLAGTDTQYF. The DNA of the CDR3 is TGTGCCAGCAGCTTAAGGTCACTAGCGGGCACAGATACGCAGTATTTT.

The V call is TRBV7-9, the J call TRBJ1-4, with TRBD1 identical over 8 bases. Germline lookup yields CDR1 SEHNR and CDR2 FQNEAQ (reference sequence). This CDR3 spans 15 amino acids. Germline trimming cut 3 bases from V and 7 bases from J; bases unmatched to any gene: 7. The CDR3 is CASSLGDRGSEKLFF. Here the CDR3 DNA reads TGTGCCAGCAGCTTGGGTGACAGGGGAAGTGAAAAACTGTTTTTT.

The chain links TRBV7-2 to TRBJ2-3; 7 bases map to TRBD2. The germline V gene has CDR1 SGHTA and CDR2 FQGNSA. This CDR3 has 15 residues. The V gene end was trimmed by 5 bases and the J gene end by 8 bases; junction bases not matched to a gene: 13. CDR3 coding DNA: TGTGCCAGCAGCCCCGGGACTATCTCACTGGGTACGCAGTATTTT. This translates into CASSPGTISLGTQYF.

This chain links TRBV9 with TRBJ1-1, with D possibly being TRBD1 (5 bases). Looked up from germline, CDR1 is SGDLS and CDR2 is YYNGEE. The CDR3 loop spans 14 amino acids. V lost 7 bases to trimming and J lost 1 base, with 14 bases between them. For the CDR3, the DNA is TGTGCCAGCTGTAGGGGCGCGGGGAACACTGAAGCTTTCTTT. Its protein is CASCRGAGNTEAFF.

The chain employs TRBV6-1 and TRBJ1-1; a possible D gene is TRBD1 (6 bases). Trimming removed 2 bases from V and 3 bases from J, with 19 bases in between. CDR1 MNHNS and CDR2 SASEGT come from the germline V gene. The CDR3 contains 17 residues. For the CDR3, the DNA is TGTGCCAGCAGTGAAATGTACAGGGCTACCGCACACACTGAAGCTTTCTTT. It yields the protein CASSEMYRATAHTEAFF.

The DNA for the CDR3 is TGCGCCAGCAGCCAAGGAATAAGATCCGGGAGGGAGCAGTACTTC. Amino acids: CASSQGIRSGREQYF. V and J are TRBV4-1 and TRBJ2-7, with 7 bases that match TRBD2. Germline values: CDR1 MGHRA, CDR2 YSYEKL. J was trimmed by 7 bases and V by 1 base; bases with no gene match: 10. CDR3 size: 15 residues.